A selection of T cell receptor beta chains follows, all from one sample in a study of blood T cell repertoires in COVID-19. The method was immunoSEQ multiplex PCR; TCRdb's version includes in-frame clones alone and lacks a portion of them. The table includes over 60,000 clones, approximately 80% detected once. Sequencing used peripheral blood. The receptors derive from a man between 60 and 75 years old with COVID-19, enrolled during active disease. Both conserved end residues are part of each CDR3. D genes are given only for firm matches. Not every row has a clone size; where given, it reads once, few, many or a size class.

J gene	D gene	clone size	V gene	CDR3 protein	CDR3 DNA
TRBJ2-3	-	-	TRBV30	CAWSPNTDTQYF	TGTGCCTGGAGTCCTAACACAGATACGCAGTATTTT
TRBJ2-7	TRBD2	once	TRBV3-1/TRBV3-2	CASSQSKTSAEQYF	TGTGCCAGCAGCCAATCCAAGACTAGCGCCGAGCAGTACTTC
TRBJ1-6	-	-	TRBV5-1	CASNFLTRVIWVSPLHF	TGCGCCAGCAATTTTCTTACCAGGGTCATTTGGGTTTCACCCCTCCACTTT
TRBJ1-5	-	-	TRBV12-3/TRBV12-4	CASRIHGEQPQHF	TGTGCCAGCAGGATACATGGGGAGCAGCCCCAGCATTTT
TRBJ1-5	-	-	TRBV27	CASSLLGANQPQHF	TGTGCCAGCAGTTTATTAGGGGCGAATCAGCCCCAGCATTTT
TRBJ1-1	TRBD1	-	TRBV4-1	CASSRRETGTGGTEAFF	TGCGCCAGCAGCCGAAGAGAGACCGGGACAGGGGGGACTGAAGCTTTCTTT
TRBJ1-1	-	-	TRBV6-6	CASSPPNLEAFF	TGTGCCAGCAGTCCCCCTAATCTTGAAGCTTTCTTT
TRBJ1-4	TRBD1	few	TRBV11-2	CASSFRQGGEKLFF	TGTGCCAGCAGCTTCCGACAGGGGGGAGAAAAACTGTTTTTT
TRBJ2-3	TRBD2	-	TRBV2	CASSGASGNSDTQYF	TGTGCCAGCAGTGGGGCTAGCGGGAACTCAGATACGCAGTATTTT
TRBJ2-5	-	-	TRBV4-1	CASSQFAGETQYF	TGCGCCAGCAGCCAATTTGCGGGAGAGACCCAGTACTTC
TRBJ2-3	TRBD1	-	TRBV7-9	CASSFEGQGPDTQYF	TGTGCCAGCAGCTTTGAGGGACAGGGCCCAGATACGCAGTATTTT
TRBJ1-3	-	-	TRBV15	CATSRAYLGAQGNTIYF	TGTGCCACCAGCAGAGCATATTTGGGGGCGCAAGGAAACACCATATATTTT
TRBJ1-2	-	-	TRBV14	CASSQLYSPGLNYGYTF	TGTGCCAGCAGCCAACTCTATTCTCCGGGATTGAACTATGGCTACACCTTC
TRBJ2-5	-	-	TRBV23-1	CASRRGDQRKKLNLGRAPETQYF	TGCGCCAGCAGGCGGGGAGACCAGAGAAAAAAGCTTAACTTGGGCAGGGCTCCTGAGACCCAGTACTTC
TRBJ2-3	TRBD1	-	TRBV24-1	CATSDRHRGATDTQYF	TGTGCCACCAGTGATCGCCACAGGGGGGCCACAGATACGCAGTATTTT
TRBJ2-2	-	-	TRBV7-6	CASSYQTGELFF	TGTGCCAGCAGCTATCAAACCGGGGAGCTGTTTTTT
TRBJ1-4	-	medium-sized	TRBV19	CASSGTSNEKLFF	TGTGCCAGCTCGGGGACAAGTAATGAAAAACTGTTTTTT
TRBJ2-3	-	-	TRBV30	CAWSVRRGQSDTQYF	TGTGCCTGGAGTGTACGGCGGGGCCAATCAGATACGCAGTATTTT
TRBJ2-3	-	few	TRBV10-2	CASSEDSFTDTQYF	TGCGCCAGCAGTGAAGACAGTTTCACAGATACGCAGTATTTT
TRBJ1-5	TRBD1	few	TRBV6-2/TRBV6-3	CASSYSGPGTGGNQPQHF	TGTGCCAGCAGTTACTCAGGGCCCGGGACAGGGGGCAATCAGCCCCAGCATTTT
TRBJ1-1	-	-	TRBV29-1	CSGQGIGATEAFF	TGCAGCGGCCAGGGAATTGGGGCCACTGAAGCTTTCTTT
TRBJ2-1	TRBD1	-	TRBV28	CATCRDRGYNEQFF	TGTGCCACCTGCCGGGACAGGGGTTACAATGAGCAGTTCTTC
TRBJ1-2	-	-	TRBV29-1	CSVQRPDRTYGYTF	TGCAGCGTGCAACGCCCTGACAGGACGTATGGCTACACCTTC
TRBJ2-3	-	-	TRBV24-1	CATSPPGADTQYF	TGTGCCACCAGTCCCCCCGGTGCAGATACGCAGTATTTT
TRBJ2-5	TRBD2	-	TRBV3-1/TRBV3-2	CASSPTSGGYQETQYF	TGTGCCAGCAGCCCAACTAGCGGGGGGTACCAAGAGACCCAGTACTTC
TRBJ1-6	-	-	TRBV6-5	CASILQLYNSPLHF	TGTGCCAGCATTCTCCAACTATATAATTCACCCCTCCACTTT
TRBJ2-3	TRBD2	-	TRBV9	CASSVDLADSTDTQYF	TGTGCCAGCAGCGTAGACCTAGCGGATAGCACAGATACGCAGTATTTT
TRBJ2-5	-	-	TRBV2	CASRMERGETQYF	TGTGCCAGCAGGATGGAAAGGGGAGAGACCCAGTACTTC
TRBJ2-2	-	-	TRBV3-1/TRBV3-2	CASSQWQGNTGELFF	TGTGCCAGCAGCCAGTGGCAGGGGAACACCGGGGAGCTGTTTTTT
TRBJ2-6	-	-	TRBV6-6	CASIFSTGSGANVLTF	TGTGCCAGCATTTTCTCGACAGGTTCTGGGGCCAACGTCCTGACTTTC
TRBJ1-5	TRBD1	-	TRBV24-1	CATWDRVRQPQHF	TGTGCCACTTGGGACAGGGTGAGGCAGCCCCAGCATTTT
TRBJ1-2	-	-	TRBV23-1	CASGTGTF	TGCGCCAGCGGAACAGGCACCTTC
TRBJ2-7	-	-	TRBV3-1/TRBV3-2	CASSHPPLTDSYEQYF	TGTGCCAGCAGCCACCCCCCTTTGACAGACTCCTACGAGCAGTACTTC